The rows below give T cell receptor beta chains drawn from one sample of a study of T cell responses to AZD1222 COVID-19 vaccine. Assay: immunoSEQ multiplex PCR; the TCRdb copy retains only in-frame clones and omits some. The repertoire holds roughly 120,000 clones, with just over 85% as singletons. The sample in question was peripheral blood, obtained on day 0 of MenACWY control vaccination. The source is an adult in good health. Both conserved end residues are part of each CDR3. D genes are given only for firm matches. Clone size, where shown, is once, few, many, or a class for clones that have expanded.

j_gene: TRBJ2-1; abundance: NA; d_gene: TRBD2; v_gene: TRBV5-6; CDR3aa: CASSVRTSGYSYNEQFF; CDR3nt: TGTGCCAGCAGCGTCCGGACTAGCGGATACTCCTACAATGAGCAGTTCTTC
j_gene: TRBJ2-7; abundance: NA; d_gene: NA; v_gene: TRBV7-8; CDR3aa: CASSRTESSYEQYF; CDR3nt: TGTGCCAGCAGCCGGACAGAGAGCTCCTACGAGCAGTACTTC
j_gene: TRBJ2-1; abundance: NA; d_gene: TRBD2; v_gene: TRBV7-9; CDR3aa: CASLLNWGRPGRSNEQFF; CDR3nt: TGTGCCAGCCTTCTAAATTGGGGTCGGCCCGGGAGGAGCAATGAGCAGTTCTTC
j_gene: TRBJ2-1; abundance: once; d_gene: NA; v_gene: TRBV6-1; CDR3aa: CASSEAAGSYNEQFF; CDR3nt: TGTGCCAGCAGTGAAGCGGCAGGGAGTTACAATGAGCAGTTCTTC
j_gene: TRBJ1-1; abundance: NA; d_gene: NA; v_gene: TRBV7-9; CDR3aa: CASSWDANTEAFF; CDR3nt: TGTGCCAGCAGCTGGGACGCGAACACTGAAGCTTTCTTT
j_gene: TRBJ1-1; abundance: NA; d_gene: NA; v_gene: TRBV7-9; CDR3aa: CAQVEHTNTEAFF; CDR3nt: TGTGCCCAAGTGGAACATACGAACACTGAAGCTTTCTTT
j_gene: TRBJ2-7; abundance: NA; d_gene: NA; v_gene: TRBV7-2; CDR3aa: CASSLQGGSAYEQYF; CDR3nt: TGTGCCAGCAGCTTACAAGGGGGGAGCGCCTACGAGCAGTACTTC
j_gene: TRBJ2-7; abundance: once; d_gene: NA; v_gene: TRBV7-2; CDR3aa: CASSLSVEQYF; CDR3nt: TGTGCCAGCAGCTTATCAGTTGAGCAGTACTTC
j_gene: TRBJ1-1; abundance: NA; d_gene: NA; v_gene: TRBV24-1; CDR3aa: CATSVGAVGKAFF; CDR3nt: TGTGCCACCAGTGTGGGGGCAGTTGGAAAAGCTTTCTTT
j_gene: TRBJ2-1; abundance: NA; d_gene: TRBD1; v_gene: TRBV11-2; CDR3aa: CASSLDSGTGDEQFF; CDR3nt: TGTGCCAGCAGCTTAGACTCTGGGACAGGGGACGAGCAGTTCTTC
j_gene: TRBJ1-1; abundance: NA; d_gene: NA; v_gene: TRBV6-5; CDR3aa: CASSSETRRGTEAFF; CDR3nt: TGTGCCAGCAGTTCCGAGACCCGAAGGGGCACTGAAGCTTTCTTT
j_gene: TRBJ2-7; abundance: NA; d_gene: NA; v_gene: TRBV28; CDR3aa: CASSGGLVLYEQYF; CDR3nt: TGTGCCAGCAGTGGCGGGCTAGTCCTCTACGAGCAGTACTTC
j_gene: TRBJ1-5; abundance: NA; d_gene: NA; v_gene: TRBV6-5; CDR3aa: CASRGGPSNQPQHF; CDR3nt: TGTGCCAGCAGGGGGGGTCCTAGCAATCAGCCCCAGCATTTT
j_gene: TRBJ2-7; abundance: once; d_gene: TRBD1; v_gene: TRBV6-1; CDR3aa: CASSEVWTGAKEQYF; CDR3nt: TGTGCCAGCAGTGAAGTGTGGACAGGGGCTAAAGAGCAGTACTTC
j_gene: TRBJ2-1; abundance: NA; d_gene: NA; v_gene: TRBV3-1/TRBV3-2; CDR3aa: CASSRRVDLLGEQFF; CDR3nt: TGTGCCAGCAGTCGAAGAGTGGACTTGCTTGGTGAGCAGTTCTTC
j_gene: TRBJ1-1; abundance: NA; d_gene: NA; v_gene: TRBV14; CDR3aa: CASSQDILGNRISF; CDR3nt: TGTGCCAGCAGCCAAGATATATTGGGCAACAGGATAAGCTTT
j_gene: TRBJ2-5; abundance: NA; d_gene: TRBD2; v_gene: TRBV5-1; CDR3aa: CASSLVGLAGTREKETQYF; CDR3nt: TGCGCCAGCAGCTTGGTTGGACTAGCGGGAACCAGAGAAAAAGAGACCCAGTACTTC
j_gene: TRBJ1-1; abundance: NA; d_gene: NA; v_gene: TRBV6-1; CDR3aa: CASSDGTGTEAFF; CDR3nt: TGTGCCAGCAGTGACGGGACGGGCACTGAAGCTTTCTTT
j_gene: TRBJ2-4; abundance: NA; d_gene: TRBD2; v_gene: TRBV18; CDR3aa: CASSPPVLAGGTGNIQYF; CDR3nt: TGTGCCAGCTCACCACCCGTCCTAGCGGGAGGTACTGGTAACATTCAGTACTTC
j_gene: TRBJ1-1; abundance: NA; d_gene: NA; v_gene: TRBV14; CDR3aa: CASSQGPNTEAFF; CDR3nt: TGTGCCAGCAGCCAAGGGCCAAACACTGAAGCTTTCTTT
j_gene: TRBJ2-7; abundance: NA; d_gene: TRBD2; v_gene: TRBV5-1; CDR3aa: CASSLGTSGIREQYF; CDR3nt: TGCGCCAGCAGCTTGGGGACTAGCGGGATTCGTGAGCAGTACTTC
j_gene: TRBJ2-1; abundance: few; d_gene: TRBD2; v_gene: TRBV5-1; CDR3aa: CASSRLAGSLGNEQFF; CDR3nt: TGCGCCAGCAGCCGTTTAGCGGGATCCCTTGGAAATGAGCAGTTCTTC
j_gene: TRBJ2-3; abundance: few; d_gene: NA; v_gene: TRBV11-2; CDR3aa: CASSSKNSGSTDTQYF; CDR3nt: TGTGCCAGCAGCTCAAAAAATAGCGGTAGCACAGATACGCAGTATTTT
j_gene: TRBJ2-3; abundance: NA; d_gene: NA; v_gene: TRBV4-1; CDR3aa: CASSQDGLTGDTQYF; CDR3nt: TGCGCCAGCAGCCAAGATGGCCTGACGGGGGATACGCAGTATTTT
j_gene: TRBJ2-7; abundance: NA; d_gene: NA; v_gene: TRBV6-5; CDR3aa: CASSYQWTDYEQYF; CDR3nt: TGTGCCAGCAGTTACCAATGGACAGACTACGAGCAGTACTTC
j_gene: TRBJ2-2; abundance: once; d_gene: NA; v_gene: TRBV24-1; CDR3aa: CATMAARVSGELFF; CDR3nt: TGTGCCACCATGGCAGCGAGAGTCTCCGGGGAGCTGTTTTTT
j_gene: TRBJ1-2; abundance: NA; d_gene: NA; v_gene: TRBV6-6; CDR3aa: CASSFTDEYGYTF; CDR3nt: TGTGCCAGCAGTTTTACAGATGAGTATGGCTACACCTTC
j_gene: TRBJ1-1; abundance: NA; d_gene: TRBD1; v_gene: TRBV3-1/TRBV3-2; CDR3aa: CASSQDLGQGGTEAFF; CDR3nt: TGTGCCAGCAGCCAAGATCTGGGACAGGGAGGGACTGAAGCTTTCTTT
j_gene: TRBJ1-1; abundance: NA; d_gene: TRBD1; v_gene: TRBV5-4; CDR3aa: CASSSRTGGNTEAFF; CDR3nt: TGTGCCAGCAGCTCTCGGACAGGCGGGAACACTGAAGCTTTCTTT
j_gene: TRBJ2-3; abundance: NA; d_gene: TRBD2; v_gene: TRBV2; CDR3aa: CASRELAGGLNTQYF; CDR3nt: TGTGCCAGCAGGGAACTAGCGGGCGGGTTGAATACGCAGTATTTT
j_gene: TRBJ1-3; abundance: NA; d_gene: NA; v_gene: TRBV5-1; CDR3aa: CASSLASDSGNTIYF; CDR3nt: TGCGCCAGCAGCTTGGCCTCAGACTCTGGAAACACCATATATTTT
j_gene: TRBJ2-3; abundance: NA; d_gene: NA; v_gene: TRBV29-1; CDR3aa: CSVSGVLTDTQYF; CDR3nt: TGCAGCGTTTCGGGGGTTTTGACAGATACGCAGTATTTT
j_gene: TRBJ2-1; abundance: NA; d_gene: TRBD2; v_gene: TRBV7-8; CDR3aa: CASSRGLAGGNEQFF; CDR3nt: TGTGCCAGCAGCCGGGGACTAGCGGGAGGTAATGAGCAGTTCTTC
j_gene: TRBJ1-2; abundance: NA; d_gene: NA; v_gene: TRBV28; CDR3aa: CASSFRGMGGYTF; CDR3nt: TGTGCCAGCAGTTTTCGGGGGATGGGTGGCTACACCTTC
j_gene: TRBJ2-6; abundance: NA; d_gene: NA; v_gene: TRBV5-1; CDR3aa: CASSAPGGVLSGANVLTF; CDR3nt: TGCGCCAGCAGCGCCCCCGGGGGAGTGCTTTCTGGGGCCAACGTCCTGACTTTC
j_gene: TRBJ1-4; abundance: NA; d_gene: NA; v_gene: TRBV28; CDR3aa: CASRRGGAIEKLFF; CDR3nt: TGTGCCAGCAGGCGGGGGGGGGCGATTGAAAAACTGTTTTTT
j_gene: TRBJ2-7; abundance: NA; d_gene: NA; v_gene: TRBV27; CDR3aa: CASGWRTLPYEQYF; CDR3nt: TGTGCCAGCGGGTGGCGGACATTACCCTACGAGCAGTACTTC
j_gene: TRBJ1-6; abundance: NA; d_gene: NA; v_gene: TRBV30; CDR3aa: CAWSPGFGNSPLHF; CDR3nt: TGTGCCTGGAGCCCGGGTTTTGGGAACTCACCCCTCCACTTT
j_gene: TRBJ1-4; abundance: NA; d_gene: NA; v_gene: TRBV18; CDR3aa: CASSPLGTPNEKLFF; CDR3nt: TGTGCCAGCTCCCCCCTCGGGACACCTAATGAAAAACTGTTTTTT
j_gene: TRBJ2-1; abundance: NA; d_gene: TRBD2; v_gene: TRBV24-1; CDR3aa: CATSDLPTRISSGGKQFF; CDR3nt: TGTGCCACCAGTGATTTGCCCACCCGTATTTCTAGCGGGGGGAAGCAGTTCTTC
j_gene: TRBJ1-5; abundance: NA; d_gene: NA; v_gene: TRBV12-3/TRBV12-4; CDR3aa: CASSKHIYQPQHF; CDR3nt: TGTGCCAGCAGCAAACACATTTATCAGCCCCAGCATTTT
j_gene: TRBJ2-5; abundance: NA; d_gene: TRBD1; v_gene: TRBV5-4; CDR3aa: CASSFPGQGGKETQYF; CDR3nt: TGTGCCAGCAGCTTCCCTGGACAGGGGGGAAAGGAGACCCAGTACTTC
j_gene: TRBJ1-1; abundance: NA; d_gene: TRBD1; v_gene: TRBV28; CDR3aa: CASSLLGQVGSAFF; CDR3nt: TGTGCCAGCAGTTTGCTGGGACAGGTGGGTTCGGCTTTCTTT
j_gene: TRBJ1-1; abundance: NA; d_gene: NA; v_gene: TRBV7-3; CDR3aa: CASSLTGSNTEAFF; CDR3nt: TGTGCCAGCAGCTTAACAGGCAGCAACACTGAAGCTTTCTTT
j_gene: TRBJ1-4; abundance: NA; d_gene: NA; v_gene: TRBV18; CDR3aa: CASSPRAGADEKLFF; CDR3nt: TGTGCCAGCTCACCAAGGGCAGGGGCAGATGAAAAACTGTTTTTT
j_gene: TRBJ2-3; abundance: NA; d_gene: NA; v_gene: TRBV24-1; CDR3aa: CATSGELPTQYF; CDR3nt: TGTGCCACCAGTGGGGAGCTACCGACGCAGTATTTT
j_gene: TRBJ1-4; abundance: NA; d_gene: NA; v_gene: TRBV27; CDR3aa: CASSFRQGYEKLFF; CDR3nt: TGTGCCAGCAGTTTTAGGCAGGGCTATGAAAAACTGTTTTTT
j_gene: TRBJ2-4; abundance: once; d_gene: NA; v_gene: TRBV7-2; CDR3aa: CASSSSRGRYHPVYF; CDR3nt: TGTGCCAGCAGCTCGTCCCGGGGGCGCTACCACCCCGTGTACTTC
j_gene: TRBJ2-5; abundance: NA; d_gene: NA; v_gene: TRBV3-1/TRBV3-2; CDR3aa: CASSRPPGIETQYF; CDR3nt: TGTGCCAGCAGTCGCCCCCCGGGGATAGAGACCCAGTACTTC
j_gene: TRBJ2-3; abundance: NA; d_gene: NA; v_gene: TRBV19; CDR3aa: CASTGLTDTQYF; CDR3nt: TGTGCCAGCACCGGGCTCACAGATACGCAGTATTTT
j_gene: TRBJ1-5; abundance: NA; d_gene: TRBD1; v_gene: TRBV19; CDR3aa: CASSPKGTGFLYQPQHF; CDR3nt: TGTGCCAGTAGTCCCAAAGGGACAGGGTTCCTTTATCAGCCCCAGCATTTT